These 28 T cell receptor beta chains came from one sample sequenced in a study of blood T cell repertoires in COVID-19. Assay: immunoSEQ multiplex PCR; the TCRdb copy retains only in-frame clones and omits some. The sample has around 90,000 clones, around 90% seen once; the top ten hold more than 14%. The sequencing sample was made of peripheral blood. The source is a male donor with acute or convalescent COVID-19.

CDR3 DNA: TGTGCCAGCAGCTTCCCGGGACAGGGGGCGAGGGGCTACACCTTC. Translated, it gives CASSFPGQGARGYTF. The rearrangement links TRBV7-2 to TRBJ1-2; 12 bases match TRBD1. The J segment lost 8 bases and the V segment lost 3 bases, leaving 7 bases of the junction unmatched. Germline V gene sequence: CDR1 SGHTA, CDR2 FQGNSA. CDR3 length: 15 amino acids.

The CDR3 bases are TGTGCCAGAAGCCCCGGACAGGGGCGACAGCCCCAGCATTTT. Its translation is CARSPGQGRQPQHF. The rearrangement links TRBV5-3 to TRBJ1-5; 9 nucleotides line up with TRBD1. TRBV5-3 counts as an open reading frame of uncertain function. With 4 bases clipped from V and 7 bases from J, the junction kept 6 bases outside the gene matches. The CDR3 is 14 amino acids.

The J gene is TRBJ1-6, the V gene TRBV7-9; TRBD1 agrees at 7 bases. From germline, CDR1 is SEHNR and CDR2 FQNEAQ (reference sequence). Trimming cost V 1 base and J 0 bases; bases outside gene matches: 3. This CDR3 comprises 17 residues. Here the CDR3 reads CASSLDRGLSYNSPLHF. The CDR3 DNA follows: TGTGCCAGCAGCTTAGACAGGGGCCTCTCCTATAATTCACCCCTCCACTTT.

The chain is built from TRBV28 and TRBJ1-6; D might be TRBD1 (5 bases). Per germline, CDR1 MDHEN and CDR2 SYDVKM. The CDR3 runs 15 residues. V lost 7 bases and J 9 bases, leaving 19 bases between the germline ends. This chain's CDR3 is CASNPLGGGGSPLHF. CDR3 DNA: TGTGCCAGCAACCCTCTCGGGGGGGGAGGTTCACCCCTCCACTTT.

This clone was detected only once. The chain uses TRBV6-5 and TRBJ1-2, with 7 bases that match TRBD1. CDR1 is MNHEY and CDR2 is SVGAGI in the germline V gene. The CDR3 sequence is 15 residues long. Trimming took 0 bases from V and 4 from J; bases not matched to a gene: 5. The DNA of the CDR3 is TGTGCCAGCAGTTACTCTAAAGGGGGCGGCTATGGCTACACCTTC. This gives the protein CASSYSKGGGYGYTF.

The CDR3 spells CASSPGQGNTEAFF. CDR3 nucleotide sequence: TGTGCCAGTAGTCCCGGACAGGGTAACACTGAAGCTTTCTTT. The chain is built from TRBV19 and TRBJ1-1; 8 bases agree with TRBD1. The V and J ends lost 5 bases and 2 bases, in that order; junction bases with no gene match: 4. CDR1 is LNHDA and CDR2 is SQIVND in the germline V gene (reference sequence). The CDR3 sequence is 14 residues long.

The chain carries TRBV6-5 and TRBJ2-2; 8 bases map to TRBD2. Germline V gene data show CDR1 as MNHEY and CDR2 as SVGAGI. CDR3 length equals 15 residues. V lost 3 bases to trimming and J lost 1 base; unmatched junction nucleotides: 1. DNA for the CDR3: TGTGCCAGCAGTTATCGGGGGGGGAACACCGGGGAGCTGTTTTTT. This sequence encodes CASSYRGGNTGELFF.

V and J are TRBV5-1 and TRBJ2-5; TRBD1 is a possible D gene (5 bases). Trimming stripped 2 bases from V and 2 bases from J, with 13 bases between. This CDR3 comprises 15 residues. The germline gives CDR1 SGHRS, CDR2 YFSETQ. For the CDR3, the DNA is TGCGCCAGCAGCTTCGAAGGACACTATCAAGAGACCCAGTACTTC. Translating gives CASSFEGHYQETQYF.

The CDR3 bases are TGTGCCAGCTCACCACGGGAGGGGTCGGACGAGCAGTACTTC. Translation: CASSPREGSDEQYF. The chain joins TRBV18 to TRBJ2-7; 7 nucleotides match TRBD2. CDR3 length: 14 residues. The V segment lost 1 base and the J segment 5 bases; nucleotides outside the gene matches: 5. Germline CDR1 and CDR2: KGHSH and LQKENI.

The chain combines TRBV7-8 with TRBJ2-5, with 7 bases lining up with TRBD2. The CDR3 totals 14 residues. The germline gives CDR1 SGHVS, CDR2 FQNEAQ. With V trimmed by 1 base and J by 1 base, 0 bases remained unmatched. The CDR3 loop is CASSLGGGQETQYF. The CDR3 nucleotides read TGTGCCAGCAGCTTAGGGGGGGGCCAAGAGACCCAGTACTTC.

This clone appeared once. The chain uses TRBV7-7 and TRBJ2-1; 9 nucleotides line up with TRBD2. After removal of 1 base from V and 8 bases from J, the junction contained 6 bases not matched to a gene. CDR3 length: 15 residues. Germline V gives CDR1 SSHAT, CDR2 FNYEAQ (reference sequence). The CDR3 spells CASSLVGGGADEQFF. Here the CDR3 DNA reads TGTGCCAGCAGCTTAGTTGGCGGGGGGGCCGATGAGCAGTTCTTC.

The CDR3: CASSLGGVAKNIQYF. The CDR3 DNA is TGTGCCAGCAGCTTGGGGGGGGTAGCCAAAAACATTCAGTACTTC. The chain recombines TRBV5-4 with TRBJ2-4; D is perhaps TRBD2 (6 bases). This CDR3 region has 15 residues. From germline, CDR1 is SGHNT and CDR2 YYREEE (reference sequence). Trimming took off 0 bases at V and 0 bases at J, with 7 bases between the two ends.

The chain has TRBV5-4 and TRBJ1-2; 10 bases map to TRBD1. The CDR3 runs 15 residues. Germline trimming cut 4 bases from V and 7 bases from J; bases unmatched to any gene: 10. Germline loops: CDR1 SGHNT, CDR2 YYREEE (reference sequence). CDR3: CASSPDRGRRSGYTF. The CDR3 DNA reads TGTGCCAGCAGCCCAGACAGGGGGCGAAGAAGTGGCTACACCTTC.

The chain combines TRBV27 with TRBJ2-3, with D possibly TRBD2 on 6 matching bases. V was shortened by 8 bases and J by 1 base, with 10 bases between the two germline ends. The CDR3 covers 13 residues. Germline assignment: CDR1 MNHEY and CDR2 SMNVEV (reference sequence). DNA for the CDR3: TGTGCCAGCGAGGGAGGACGCACAGATACGCAGTATTTT. Residues: CASEGGRTDTQYF.

CDR3 loop: CASRPTSLMNTGELFF. The CDR3 region has the DNA TGTGCCAGCAGACCAACTAGCTTAATGAACACCGGGGAGCTGTTTTTT. This chain uses TRBV27 with TRBJ2-2, with D possibly TRBD2 on 6 matching bases. The CDR3 has 16 amino acids. Trimming left V 6 bases short and J 1 base short, with 15 bases between. Germline CDR1 reads MNHEY; CDR2 reads SMNVEV (reference sequence).

The DNA for the CDR3 is TGTGCCACCAGCAGAGAGCAACAACAGAATCAGCCCCAGCATTTT. It encodes CATSREQQQNQPQHF. The rearrangement uses TRBV15 and TRBJ1-5; no reliable D call. CDR1 LNHNV and CDR2 YYDKDF come from the germline V gene (reference sequence). There are 15 residues in the CDR3. Trimming stripped 0 bases from V and 4 bases from J, with 10 bases between. Combining the CDR3 with reference TRBV15 and TRBJ1-5 gives the whole variable domain DAMVIQNPRYQVTQFGKPVTLSCSQTLNHNVMYWYQQKSSQAPKLLFHYYDKDFNNEADTPDNFQSRRPNTSFCFLDIRSPGLGDTAMYLCATSREQQQNQPQHFGDGTRLSIL.

V and J are TRBV2 and TRBJ2-2; weak D call: TRBD2 (6 bases). The CDR3 is made up of 14 amino acids. From germline, CDR1 is SNHLY and CDR2 FYNNEI. Between the trimmed V and J ends, which lost 8 bases and 3 bases, there was a span of 13 bases. The CDR3 loop reads CASSGLRDTGELFF. CDR3 DNA sequence: TGTGCCAGCTCCGGACTACGCGACACCGGGGAGCTGTTTTTT.

The chain combines TRBV12-3 or TRBV12-4 with TRBJ2-7; D uncertain. The ends were cut back, 5 bases at V and 6 bases at J, with 11 bases in the middle. The CDR3 is 12 amino acids. The CDR3 DNA reads as TGTGCCAGCAGTAGACAAGAATCCGAGCAGTACTTC. It yields the protein CASSRQESEQYF.

The chain combines TRBV6-1 with TRBJ2-7; 7 positions match TRBD1. The trim removed 2 bases at V and 2 bases at J, leaving 9 bases unmatched. Germline V CDR1 and CDR2: MNHNS, SASEGT. The CDR3 has 16 residues. CDR3 protein: CASSESQVGGAYEQYF. CDR3 sequence (DNA): TGTGCCAGCAGTGAAAGTCAGGTAGGGGGCGCCTACGAGCAGTACTTC.

The V and J genes are TRBV24-1 and TRBJ1-2; TRBD1 aligns across 10 bases. The germline V gene encodes CDR1 KGHDR and CDR2 SFDVKD. Trimming took 3 bases from V and 8 from J; bases not matched to a gene: 8. The CDR3 totals 15 residues. CDR3 loop: CATSDHSGTGVGYTF. The CDR3 nucleotides read TGTGCCACCAGTGATCATTCCGGGACAGGGGTCGGCTACACCTTC.

V and J are TRBV6-6 and TRBJ1-4; a possible D gene is TRBD1 (5 bases). Trimming shortened V by 4 bases and J by 10 bases, and 19 bases separated the two germline ends. The CDR3 has 15 residues. Germline V lookup: CDR1 MNHNY, CDR2 SVGAGI (reference sequence). CDR3 residues: CASSSGRGSDGKLFF. The DNA of the CDR3 is TGTGCCAGCAGTTCGGGACGGGGGAGTGACGGAAAACTGTTTTTT.

V and J are TRBV7-6 and TRBJ2-2, with 8 bases fitting TRBD2. The CDR3 covers 19 residues. The junction had 18 bases not matched to a gene; V was cut back by 3 bases and J by 6 bases. Per the germline V gene, CDR1 is SGHVS and CDR2 is FNYEAQ. The CDR3 is CASSLSRTRGTRDPGELFF. The CDR3, as DNA: TGTGCCAGCAGCTTGAGTAGGACCCGTGGGACTAGGGATCCCGGGGAGCTGTTTTTT.

To note about this clone: The identical CDR3 is also encoded by other nucleotide sequences in the sample. V and J are TRBV6-5 and TRBJ1-5; no clear D gene. The CDR3 loop spans 13 amino acids. Trimming took 6 bases from V and 2 from J, leaving 8 bases between them. CDR1 is MNHEY, CDR2 SVGAGI, per germline. The CDR3 bases are TGTGCCAGCAGGCGACAAGGCAATCAGCCCCAGCATTTT. Residues: CASRRQGNQPQHF.

The chain employs TRBV5-6 and TRBJ2-7; D possibly corresponds to TRBD1 (6 bases). Trimming removed 2 bases at V and 4 bases at J, with 13 bases between. CDR1 SGHDT and CDR2 YYEEEE come from the germline V gene. This CDR3 spans 14 amino acids. The CDR3 region has the DNA TGTGCCAGCAGCTTCGGACAGCTAGGGTACGAGCAGTACTTC. This gives the protein CASSFGQLGYEQYF.

This clone was counted only a few times. The chain recombines TRBV5-4 with TRBJ2-4; a possible D gene is TRBD2 (5 bases). CDR1 and CDR2 from the germline V gene are SGHNT and YYREEE (reference sequence). Trimming pared 0 bases from V and 6 bases from J, leaving 7 bases between. The CDR3 sequence is 13 residues long. The CDR3 DNA sequence: TGTGCCAGCAGCTTGGCAGGAGGAAACATTCAGTACTTC. Translated, it gives CASSLAGGNIQYF.

The V call is TRBV7-9, the J call TRBJ1-4; a possible D gene is TRBD1 (6 bases). The germline V gene has CDR1 SEHNR and CDR2 FQNEAQ (reference sequence). V lost 5 bases and J lost 1, with 17 bases in between. This CDR3 contains 17 residues. This CDR3 is CASSPSTGIRTNEKLFF. In DNA, the CDR3 is TGTGCCAGCAGCCCTTCTACAGGGATCAGAACTAATGAAAAACTGTTTTTT.

This chain uses TRBV3-1 (or the pseudogene TRBV3-2) with TRBJ2-5; no clear D gene. V lost 4 bases and J lost 4, with 13 bases in between. From germline, CDR1 is LGHDT and CDR2 YNNKEL (reference sequence). CDR3 size: 14 residues. CDR3 nucleotides: TGTGCCAGCAGCCCGAGGATTCCGGGAGAGACCCAGTACTTC. Protein: CASSPRIPGETQYF.

The chain employs TRBV6-5 and TRBJ2-7; 9 positions agree with TRBD1. With 1 base clipped from V and 5 bases from J, the junction kept 9 bases outside the gene matches. The CDR3 consists of 16 residues. The germline V gene has CDR1 MNHEY and CDR2 SVGAGI. This chain's CDR3 is CASSYLSADRGHEQYF. CDR3 sequence (DNA): TGTGCCAGCAGTTACTTGTCCGCGGACAGGGGTCACGAGCAGTACTTC.